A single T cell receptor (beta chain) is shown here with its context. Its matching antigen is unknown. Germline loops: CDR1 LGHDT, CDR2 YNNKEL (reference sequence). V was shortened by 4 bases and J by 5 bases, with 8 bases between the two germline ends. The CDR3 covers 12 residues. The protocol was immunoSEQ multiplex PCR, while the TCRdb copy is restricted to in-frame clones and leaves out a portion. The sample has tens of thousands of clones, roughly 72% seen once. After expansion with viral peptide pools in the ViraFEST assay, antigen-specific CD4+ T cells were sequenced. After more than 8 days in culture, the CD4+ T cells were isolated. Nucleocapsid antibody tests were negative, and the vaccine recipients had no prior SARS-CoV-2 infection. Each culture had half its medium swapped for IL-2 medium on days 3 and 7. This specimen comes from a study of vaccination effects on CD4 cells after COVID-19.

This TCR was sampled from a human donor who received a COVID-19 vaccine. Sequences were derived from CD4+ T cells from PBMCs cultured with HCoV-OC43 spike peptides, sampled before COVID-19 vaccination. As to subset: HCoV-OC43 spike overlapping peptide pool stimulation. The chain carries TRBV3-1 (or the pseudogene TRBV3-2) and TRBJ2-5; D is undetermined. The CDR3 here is CASSPLGETQYF. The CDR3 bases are TGTGCCAGCAGCCCATTAGGGGAGACCCAGTACTTC.